This T cell receptor beta chain was sequenced during a study of T-cell reconstitution after alpha-beta-depleted transplantation in children. In its sample, this clonotype was seen a few times. The J segment lost 4 bases and the V segment lost 4 bases, leaving 13 bases of the junction unmatched. Germline V gene data show CDR1 as SGHAT and CDR2 as FQNNGV. The CDR3 has 17 residues. Unique molecular identifiers tagged the TCRbeta library. TCRdb independently ran MiXCR on the PCR reads; one entry per CDR3 protein. The sample shows around 340,000 distinct CDR3 sequences, 10% to 15% of them seen only once. Sequencing was performed on PBMCs, taken from the stem cell graft. The V gene is TRBV11-2, the J gene TRBJ2-3; 8 nucleotides line up with TRBD1. The receptor comes from a human donor who donated a stem cell graft to a child with Fanconi anemia. For the CDR3, the DNA is TGTGCCAGCAGCTCTGTCTTACAGGGGGTGAAGTCAGATACGCAGTATTTT. As protein: CASSSVLQGVKSDTQYF.